These 18 T cell receptor beta chains originate from one sample sequenced in a study of spatial heterogeneity in lung cancer. From the 5' RACE reads, TCRdb called clonotypes with MiXCR, one entry per CDR3 protein. The sample comprises about 80,000 distinct CDR3 sequences, 8% of which are singletons, and about 6.8% rests with the top ten. Noted time point: sample taken at primary tumor resection. Sequenced here: PBMCs, sampled at surgery. These receptor sequences come from a male donor with early-stage non-small cell lung cancer.

This clonotype was counted many times. Here the CDR3 reads CASSLTGTRQETQYF. The DNA of the CDR3 is TGTGCCAGCAGCCTTACCGGGACTCGCCAAGAGACCCAGTACTTC. The chain links TRBV7-6 to TRBJ2-5, with D perhaps TRBD2 (6 bases). Trimming removed 5 bases from V and 1 base from J, with 14 bases in between. Germline loops: CDR1 SGHVS, CDR2 FNYEAQ. This CDR3 has 15 residues.

This clonotype has at least ten counts. The J gene is TRBJ1-4, the V gene TRBV12-3 or TRBV12-4; D is perhaps TRBD1 (5 bases). The length of the CDR3 is 14 residues. Trimming took 0 bases from V and 7 from J, leaving 9 bases between them. CDR3 in DNA: TGTGCCAGCAGTTTAGCAGGGGTCGGTGAAAAACTGTTTTTT. This gives the protein CASSLAGVGEKLFF.

This CDR3 is CASSFGHRNEKLFF. The DNA of the CDR3 is TGTGCCAGCAGTTTCGGACACCGAAATGAAAAACTGTTTTTT. The V and J genes are TRBV27 and TRBJ1-4; TRBD1 might be the D (5 bases). The CDR3 extends over 14 amino acids. V lost 3 bases and J 5 bases, leaving 10 bases between the germline ends. Germline V gene lookup returns CDR1 MNHEY and CDR2 SMNVEV (reference sequence).

The table lists this clonotype with many counts. This chain uses TRBV2 with TRBJ2-5, with 9 bases aligning to TRBD1. Germline values: CDR1 SNHLY, CDR2 FYNNEI. Unmatched junction bases numbered 3, after V lost 6 bases and J lost 1 base. This CDR3 is built from 14 residues. CDR3 sequence: CASRGQGVQETQYF. DNA of the CDR3: TGTGCCAGCAGGGGACAGGGCGTCCAAGAGACCCAGTACTTC. Filled out from reference TRBV2 and TRBJ2-5, the complete variable domain reads EPEVTQTPSHQVTQMGQEVILRCVPISNHLYFYWYRQILGQKVEFLVSFYNNEISEKSEIFDDQFSVERPDGSNFTLKIRSTKLEDSAMYFCASRGQGVQETQYFGPGTRLLVL.

This clonotype was found many times. The V and J genes are TRBV5-1 and TRBJ1-5; unclear D gene. There are 15 residues in the CDR3. Trimming took 0 bases from V and 6 from J, leaving 13 bases between them. CDR1 and CDR2 from the germline V gene are SGHRS and YFSETQ. CDR3: CASSLAPVASQPQHF. The CDR3 DNA reads as TGCGCCAGCAGCTTGGCCCCGGTAGCGAGTCAGCCCCAGCATTTT.

This chain links TRBV7-2 with TRBJ1-1; the match to TRBD1 covers 10 bases. In germline, CDR1 is SGHTA, CDR2 FQGNSA. CDR3 length: 17 residues. The junction had 14 bases not matched to a gene; V was cut back by 5 bases and J by 5 bases. The CDR3: CASSPRTGGRLLTEAFF. For the CDR3, the DNA is TGTGCCAGCAGCCCCAGGACAGGGGGAAGGCTTCTGACTGAAGCTTTCTTT. The full variable domain, with the rest looked up from reference TRBV7-2 and TRBJ1-1, is GAGVSQSPSNKVTEKGKDVELRCDPISGHTALYWYRQSLGQGLEFLIYFQGNSAPDKSGLPSDRFSAERTGGSVSTLTIQRTQQEDSAVYLCASSPRTGGRLLTEAFFGQGTRLTVV.

Concerning this clonotype: This could be a read error, since a much larger clone is one nucleotide away. The chain has TRBV5-1 and TRBJ2-5; 9 bases map to TRBD2. The CDR3 is 15 residues long. Germline-derived CDR1 and CDR2 are SGHRS and YFSETQ. The CDR3 nucleotides are TGCGCCAGCAGCTCAGCCGGGACTAGCAAAGAGATCCAGTACTTC. Protein sequence: CASSSAGTSKEIQYF.

This clonotype was found many times. The chain combines TRBV15 with TRBJ1-5, with TRBD1 matching over 7 bases. This CDR3 spans 16 amino acids. V lost 0 bases, J lost 6 bases, and 8 bases stayed unmatched. The germline CDR1 and CDR2 sequences are LNHNV and YYDKDF (reference sequence). The CDR3 nucleotides are TGTGCCACCAGCAGAGATGGGACAGCCCCCGGTCAGCCCCAGCATTTT. Protein: CATSRDGTAPGQPQHF. Supplemented by reference TRBV15 and TRBJ1-5, the full variable domain reads DAMVIQNPRYQVTQFGKPVTLSCSQTLNHNVMYWYQQKSSQAPKLLFHYYDKDFNNEADTPDNFQSRRPNTSFCFLDIRSPGLGDTAMYLCATSRDGTAPGQPQHFGDGTRLSIL.

The chain couples TRBV12-3 or TRBV12-4 to TRBJ1-2; D is unclear. The CDR3 has 10 amino acids. V was shortened by 6 bases and J by 5 bases, with 4 bases between the two germline ends. As DNA, the CDR3 is TGTGCCAGCAGCCAATATGGCTACACCTTC. This translates into CASSQYGYTF.

The chain carries TRBV4-2 and TRBJ1-2; D is unresolved. CDR3 length: 16 residues. Trimming cost V 0 bases and J 5 bases, with 16 bases left between them. Germline assignment: CDR1 LGHNA and CDR2 YNFKEQ. The CDR3 region is CASSQEGRVTKYGYTF. CDR3 bases: TGTGCCAGCAGCCAAGAAGGGAGGGTTACGAAGTATGGCTACACCTTC.

The chain recombines TRBV24-1 with TRBJ2-7, with D maybe TRBD2 (6 bases). CDR3 length: 14 residues. Trimming took 2 bases from V and 4 from J, leaving 11 bases between them. The germline V gene has CDR1 KGHDR and CDR2 SFDVKD. This CDR3 reads CATSDSEGQYEQYF. The CDR3 region has the DNA TGTGCCACCAGTGATTCGGAGGGGCAGTACGAGCAGTACTTC.

The chain joins TRBV5-4 to TRBJ2-3, with TRBD2 matching over 10 bases. V shed 3 bases, J shed 1 base, and the junction held 5 bases outside the gene matches. The CDR3 contains 16 residues. From germline, CDR1 is SGHNT and CDR2 YYREEE (reference sequence). The chain's CDR3 is CASSSPGTSGTDTQYF. DNA for the CDR3: TGTGCCAGCAGCTCCCCCGGGACTAGCGGCACAGATACGCAGTATTTT.

This clonotype showed up just a few times. The V call is TRBV11-2, the J call TRBJ2-1; D unresolved. This CDR3 region has 14 residues. Germline values: CDR1 SGHAT, CDR2 FQNNGV. V shed 1 base and J shed 6 bases, with 10 bases lying between them. CDR3 amino acids: CASSLGVISNEQFF. CDR3 DNA sequence: TGTGCCAGCAGCTTAGGGGTAATTAGCAATGAGCAGTTCTTC.

In its sample, this clonotype was seen many times. The J gene is TRBJ2-7, the V gene TRBV28, with D maybe TRBD2 (6 bases). Between the trimmed V and J ends, which lost 4 bases and 2 bases, there was a span of 12 bases. Germline V gene lookup returns CDR1 MDHEN and CDR2 SYDVKM. The CDR3 runs to 14 residues. In DNA, the CDR3 is TGTGCCAGCAGTTCCACCGGGAGCACCTACGAGCAGTACTTC. Its protein product is CASSSTGSTYEQYF.

In this sample, this clonotype turned up a few times. This chain links TRBV9 with TRBJ2-1; 13 nucleotides line up with TRBD2. From germline, CDR1 is SGDLS and CDR2 YYNGEE. J gave up 3 bases and V 2 bases, and 8 bases lay outside the gene matches. CDR3 size: 18 residues. This chain's CDR3 is CASSVKRTSGGIYNEQFF. In DNA, the CDR3 is TGTGCCAGCAGCGTTAAAAGGACTAGCGGGGGTATCTACAATGAGCAGTTCTTC.

The V and J genes are TRBV5-1 and TRBJ2-3; D gene unclear. The CDR3 is 14 residues long. Germline loops: CDR1 SGHRS, CDR2 YFSETQ. The V and J ends lost 1 base and 2 bases respectively, with 8 bases between them. CDR3 sequence reads: CASSLSPYTDTQYF. CDR3 nucleotide sequence: TGCGCCAGCAGCTTGAGTCCATACACAGATACGCAGTATTTT.

Many counts were recorded for this clonotype. A junction end diverges from the germline sequence, so it may reflect a read error. The V gene is TRBV7-9, the J gene TRBJ1-6; weak D call: TRBD1 (6 bases). CDR1 and CDR2 from the germline V gene are SEHNR and FQNEAQ (reference sequence). CDR3 length: 17 residues. CDR3 sequence: CASSLAPRGLYNSPLHF. CDR3 DNA sequence: TGTGCCAGCAGCCTAGCCCCCAGGGGACTATATAATTCACCCCTCCACTTT. The variable domain in full, completed from reference TRBV7-9 and TRBJ1-6, reads DTGVSQNPRHKITKRGQNVTFRCDPISEHNRLYWYRQTLGQGPEFLTYFQNEAQLEKSRLLSDRFSAERPKGSFSTLEIQRTEQGDSAMYLCASSLAPRGLYNSPLHFGNGTRLTVT.

This chain links TRBV5-1 with TRBJ2-3; 7 positions match TRBD2. Losses at the gene ends were 6 bases for V and 1 base for J; bases not matched to a gene: 5. The CDR3 loop spans 14 amino acids. Germline V CDR1 and CDR2: SGHRS, YFSETQ. CDR3 amino acids: CASTSSGRTDTQYF. In DNA form, the CDR3 reads TGCGCCAGCACATCTAGCGGACGCACAGATACGCAGTATTTT.